These 12 T cell receptor beta chains were all obtained from the same sample, sequenced in a study of cytomegalovirus exposure and HLA in healthy donors (dated by TCRdb to 2015 to 2018). Libraries came from the immunoSEQ multiplex PCR assay. For the multiplex PCR, a mixture combining 60 forward primers for TCR Vbeta segments and 13 reverse primers for TCR Jbeta segments was used. This is the immuneACCESS table as TCRdb keeps it, with only in-frame sequences that have V and J called. A part of the clones is gone; compared with another copy, unresolved V genes explain less than half, and the rest is unexplained. Present in this sample are roughly 180,000 clones, roughly 80% of which were seen just once. The top ten clonotypes cover 1.3% of the sample. Sequencing input: PBMCs. These receptors originate from a man aged 25 to 40 in good health and CMV-seronegative.

The gene calls are TRBV30 and TRBJ2-3; TRBD2 agrees at 8 bases. Germline V gene data show CDR1 as GTSNPN and CDR2 as SVGIG (reference sequence). The CDR3 extends over 13 amino acids. V was pared by 4 bases and J by 5 bases, with 5 bases of the junction left unmatched. CDR3 region: CAWNPGGIDTQYF. The CDR3 nucleotides read TGTGCCTGGAATCCGGGGGGGATAGATACGCAGTATTTT.

The gene calls are TRBV27 and TRBJ1-4, with D tentatively TRBD1 (6 bases). The V end lost 5 bases, the J end lost 7 bases, and 17 bases lay between the germline ends. CDR1 and CDR2 from the germline V gene are MNHEY and SMNVEV (reference sequence). The CDR3 contains 15 residues. CDR3 amino acids: CASSRQTGGFEKLFF. The DNA for the CDR3 is TGTGCCAGCAGTCGTCAGACAGGTGGATTTGAAAAACTGTTTTTT.

This chain joins TRBV18 and TRBJ2-1, with D possibly being TRBD2 (5 bases). The CDR3 has 15 amino acids. CDR1 and CDR2 (germline): KGHSH, LQKENI. Trimming pared 3 bases from V and 10 bases from J, leaving 19 bases between. The CDR3 loop reads CASSPKRYPLREQFF. As DNA, the CDR3 is TGTGCCAGCTCACCTAAGCGGTACCCCCTCCGGGAGCAGTTCTTC.

This clone showed up just a few times. The V call is TRBV30, the J call TRBJ1-2, with no clear D. Trimming shortened V by 0 bases and J by 3 bases, and 14 bases separated the two germline ends. Germline V gene data show CDR1 as GTSNPN and CDR2 as SVGIG (reference sequence). The length of the CDR3 is 15 residues. Here the CDR3 DNA reads TGTGCCTGGAGTGTACGCAGAACTCGGGACTATGGCTACACCTTC. Translated, it gives CAWSVRRTRDYGYTF.

The chain has TRBV20-1 and TRBJ2-1; 7 nucleotides line up with TRBD2. CDR1 is DFQATT and CDR2 is SNEGSKA in the germline V gene (reference sequence). The CDR3 extends over 11 amino acids. V shed 7 bases, J shed 4 bases, and the junction held 1 base outside the gene matches. CDR3: CSVGGYNEQFF. Written as DNA, the CDR3 is TGCAGTGTGGGGGGGTACAATGAGCAGTTCTTC.

The genes are TRBV9 and TRBJ2-7; 10 positions agree with TRBD1. The CDR3 consists of 15 residues. The germline gives CDR1 SGDLS, CDR2 YYNGEE. Trimming cost V 3 bases and J 2 bases; bases outside gene matches: 5. CDR3 sequence reads: CASSATGTGAYEQYF. CDR3 nucleotide sequence: TGTGCCAGCAGCGCGACCGGGACAGGGGCCTACGAGCAGTACTTC.

J is TRBJ2-7 and V is TRBV13, with 8 bases aligning to TRBD1. The germline gives CDR1 PRHDT, CDR2 FYEKMQ (reference sequence). V trimming: 5 bases; J trimming: 2 bases; junction bases outside the gene matches: 5. This CDR3 comprises 14 residues. The CDR3 nucleotides are TGTGCCAGCAGCATACACAGGGGGGCCTACGAGCAGTACTTC. Protein sequence: CASSIHRGAYEQYF.

V is TRBV6-1 and J is TRBJ2-1; the match to TRBD1 covers 9 bases. CDR3 length equals 15 residues. After removal of 3 bases from V and 4 bases from J, the junction contained 4 bases not matched to a gene. Germline lookup yields CDR1 MNHNS and CDR2 SASEGT. Here the CDR3 DNA reads TGTGCCAGCAGTGACGACAGGGGGTGGTACAATGAGCAGTTCTTC. The encoded protein is CASSDDRGWYNEQFF.

This clone was seen a few times. The chain has TRBV16 and TRBJ2-7, with TRBD1 as a possible D gene (6 bases). Germline CDR1 reads KGHSY; CDR2 reads FQNENV. The CDR3 spans 13 residues. Trimming shortened V by 4 bases and J by 0 bases, and 7 bases separated the two germline ends. The CDR3 DNA reads as TGTGCCAGCAGCCTACAGGGCTCCTACGAGCAGTACTTC. Its protein product is CASSLQGSYEQYF.

The chain links TRBV7-6 to TRBJ2-6, with 8 bases aligning to TRBD2. Germline CDR1 reads SGHVS; CDR2 reads FNYEAQ. Trimming took 1 base from V and 3 from J; bases not matched to a gene: 2. The CDR3 sequence is 16 residues long. The CDR3 is CASSLVSGGGANVLTF. CDR3 sequence (DNA): TGTGCCAGCAGCTTAGTGAGCGGGGGTGGGGCCAACGTCCTGACTTTC.

The gene calls are TRBV2 and TRBJ2-2; D is possibly TRBD1 (6 bases). V was trimmed by 1 base and J by 7 bases, leaving 10 bases between them. The CDR3 runs to 14 residues. CDR1 is SNHLY, CDR2 FYNNEI, per germline. The CDR3 reads CASSEEGRGGELFF. The CDR3 DNA follows: TGTGCCAGCAGTGAAGAGGGCAGGGGCGGGGAGCTGTTTTTT.

The genes are TRBV5-5 and TRBJ1-1; no reliable D call. This CDR3 contains 12 residues. CDR1 is SGHKS and CDR2 is YYEKEE in the germline V gene (reference sequence). Trimming took off 6 bases at V and 0 bases at J, with 6 bases between the two ends. The CDR3 region has the DNA TGTGCCAGCAACAGTATGAACACTGAAGCTTTCTTT. Protein sequence: CASNSMNTEAFF.